The sequence of this T cell receptor beta chain was determined in a study of T cell responses to AZD1222 COVID-19 vaccine. Profiled with immunoSEQ multiplex PCR; TCRdb holds only in-frame clones, not every one. Of roughly 200,000 clones listed, roughly 91% are singletons. Looked up from germline, CDR1 is MNHEY and CDR2 is SVGAGI. This CDR3 is 14 amino acids long. V lost 11 bases, J lost 0 bases, and 16 bases lay in between. This receptor was taken from an adult who received the MenACWY meningococcal vaccine as a control. The sample in question was peripheral blood, obtained 28 days after the second dose of the MenACWY control vaccine. The V call is TRBV6-5, the J call TRBJ1-1; perhaps TRBD1 as D (5 bases). As DNA, the CDR3 is TGTGCCCTAAAGCCGGGACGGCTGAACACTGAAGCTTTCTTT. This translates into CALKPGRLNTEAFF.